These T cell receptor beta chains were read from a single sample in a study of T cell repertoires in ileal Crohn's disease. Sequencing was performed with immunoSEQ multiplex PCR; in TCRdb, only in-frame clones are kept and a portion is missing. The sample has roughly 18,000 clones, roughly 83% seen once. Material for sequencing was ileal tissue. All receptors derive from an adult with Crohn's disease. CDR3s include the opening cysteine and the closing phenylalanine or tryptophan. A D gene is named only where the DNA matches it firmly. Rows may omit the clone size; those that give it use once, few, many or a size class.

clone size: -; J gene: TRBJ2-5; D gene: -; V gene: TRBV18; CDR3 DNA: TGTGCCAGCTCACCACTACTTCTCAACCAAGAGACCCAGTACTTC; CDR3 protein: CASSPLLLNQETQYF
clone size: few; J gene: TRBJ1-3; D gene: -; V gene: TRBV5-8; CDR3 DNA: TGTGCCAGCAAAGAGTTGGGAAACACCATATATTTT; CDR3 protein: CASKELGNTIYF
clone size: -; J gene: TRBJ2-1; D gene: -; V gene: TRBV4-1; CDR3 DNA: TGCGCCAGCAGCCAAGCTCGTCACACAGGGTATGAGCAGTTCTTC; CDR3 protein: CASSQARHTGYEQFF
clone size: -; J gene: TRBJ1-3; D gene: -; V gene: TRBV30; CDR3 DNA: TGTGCCTCACACAGGGTTGGCGGAAACACCATATATTTT; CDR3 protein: CASHRVGGNTIYF
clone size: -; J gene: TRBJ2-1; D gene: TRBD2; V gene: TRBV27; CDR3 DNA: TGTGCCAGCAGTGTTCGGCCTAGCGGGGGGCAGGGGGTGAATGAGCAGTTCTTC; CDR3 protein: CASSVRPSGGQGVNEQFF
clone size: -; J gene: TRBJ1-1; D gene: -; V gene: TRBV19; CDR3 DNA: TGTGCCAGTCAACAGGGGAACACTGAAGCTTTCTTT; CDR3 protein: CASQQGNTEAFF
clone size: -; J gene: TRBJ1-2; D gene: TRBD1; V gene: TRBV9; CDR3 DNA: TGTGCCAGCAGCGTAGAAGGCCGGACAGGGGATAACTATGGCTACACCTTC; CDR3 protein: CASSVEGRTGDNYGYTF
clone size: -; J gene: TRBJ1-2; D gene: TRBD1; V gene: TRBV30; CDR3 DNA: TGTGCCTGGAGCCTTGGACAGGGAATGGGAGGCTACACCTTC; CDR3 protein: CAWSLGQGMGGYTF
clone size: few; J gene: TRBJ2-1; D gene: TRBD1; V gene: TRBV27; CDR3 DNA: TGTGCCAGCAGTTTGACAGGGCGGAGTGAGCAGTTCTTC; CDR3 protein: CASSLTGRSEQFF
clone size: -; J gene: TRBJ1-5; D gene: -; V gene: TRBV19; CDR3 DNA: TGTGCCAGTAGCAGGACACTCAATCAGCCCCAGCATTTT; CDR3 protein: CASSRTLNQPQHF
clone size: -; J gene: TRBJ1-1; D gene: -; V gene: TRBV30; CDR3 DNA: TGTGCCTGGAGGGGCCAGGGAGGAGGTTTTACTGAAGCTTTCTTT; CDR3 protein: CAWRGQGGGFTEAFF
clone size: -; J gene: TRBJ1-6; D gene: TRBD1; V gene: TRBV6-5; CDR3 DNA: TGTGCCAGCAGCAATAACAGGGGACTGGGACCCCTCCACTTT; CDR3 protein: CASSNNRGLGPLHF
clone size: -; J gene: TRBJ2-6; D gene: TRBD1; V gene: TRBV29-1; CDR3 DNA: TGCAGCGTTGTGGGACAGGTCTCTGGGGCCAACGTCCTGACTTTC; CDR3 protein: CSVVGQVSGANVLTF
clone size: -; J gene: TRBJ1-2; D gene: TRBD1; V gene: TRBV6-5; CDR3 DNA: TGTGCCAGCAGTGCTTACAGGGGCGGCTACACCTTC; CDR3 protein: CASSAYRGGYTF
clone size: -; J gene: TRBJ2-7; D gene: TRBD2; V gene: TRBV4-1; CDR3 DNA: TGCGCCAGCAGCCGTTCGGGACTAGCGGGGGGTCCCTACGAGCAGTACTTC; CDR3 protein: CASSRSGLAGGPYEQYF
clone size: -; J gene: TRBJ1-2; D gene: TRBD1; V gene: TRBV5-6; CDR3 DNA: TGTGCCAGCAGCCTACAGGGGACCTATGGCTACACCTTC; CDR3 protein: CASSLQGTYGYTF
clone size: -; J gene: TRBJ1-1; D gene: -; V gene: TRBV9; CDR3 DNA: TGTGCCAGCAGCACCACAGGTGTCACTGAAGCTTTCTTT; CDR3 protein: CASSTTGVTEAFF
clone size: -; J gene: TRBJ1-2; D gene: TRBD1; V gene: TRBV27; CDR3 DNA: TGTGCCAGCAGATCCAGGGGGGTAAACTATGGCTACACCTTC; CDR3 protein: CASRSRGVNYGYTF
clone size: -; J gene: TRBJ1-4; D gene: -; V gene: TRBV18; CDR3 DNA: TGTGCCAGCTCACCAAAGAGACAGACAAATGAAAAACTGTTTTTT; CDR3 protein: CASSPKRQTNEKLFF
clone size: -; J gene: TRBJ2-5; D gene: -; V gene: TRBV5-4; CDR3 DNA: TGTGCCAGCAGCTTGGGTGGGGGGGCCCGTGAGACCCAGTACTTC; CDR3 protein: CASSLGGGARETQYF
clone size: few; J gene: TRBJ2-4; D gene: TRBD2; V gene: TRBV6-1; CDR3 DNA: TGTGCCAGCAGCAGGGATCGGGGGGTTCAGTACTTC; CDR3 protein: CASSRDRGVQYF
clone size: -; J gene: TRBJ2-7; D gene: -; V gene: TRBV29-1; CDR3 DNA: TGCAGCGTTGGCCCGGGTTTGCCCTACGAGCAGTACTTC; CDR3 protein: CSVGPGLPYEQYF
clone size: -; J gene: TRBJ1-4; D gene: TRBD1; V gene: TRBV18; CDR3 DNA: TGTGCCAGCTCACCAGGACAGGATTTAGAACTGTTTTTT; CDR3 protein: CASSPGQDLELFF
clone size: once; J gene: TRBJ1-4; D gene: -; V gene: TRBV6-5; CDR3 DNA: TGTGCCAGCAGATTTGACCCGGGGGCTAATGAAAAACTGTTTTTT; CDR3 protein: CASRFDPGANEKLFF
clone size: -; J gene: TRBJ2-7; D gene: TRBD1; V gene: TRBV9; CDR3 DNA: TGTGCCAGCAGCGTAGAGGGACAGGGGTACGACGAGCAATACTTC; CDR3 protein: CASSVEGQGYDEQYF
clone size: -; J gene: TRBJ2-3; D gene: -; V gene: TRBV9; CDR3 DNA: TGTGCCAGCAGCGTTGTTTCTAGCACAGATACGCAGTATTTT; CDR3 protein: CASSVVSSTDTQYF
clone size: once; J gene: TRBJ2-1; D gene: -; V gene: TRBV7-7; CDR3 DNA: TGTGCTAGCAGCTTAGTCCCTGCGGGGGCGACCAATGAGCAGTTCTTC; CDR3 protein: CASSLVPAGATNEQFF
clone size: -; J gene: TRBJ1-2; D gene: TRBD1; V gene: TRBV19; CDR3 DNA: TGTGCCAGTAGTATTACAGGGGTTCGGGACTATGGCTACACCTTC; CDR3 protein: CASSITGVRDYGYTF
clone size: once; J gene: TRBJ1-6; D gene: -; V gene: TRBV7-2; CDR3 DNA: TGTGCCAGCAGCTCACTCACCTCACCCCTCCACTTT; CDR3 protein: CASSSLTSPLHF
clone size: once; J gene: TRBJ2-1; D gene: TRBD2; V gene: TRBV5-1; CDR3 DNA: TGCGCCAGCAGCCCGGGGACTAGCGGGGTCGATGAGCAGTTCTTC; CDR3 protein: CASSPGTSGVDEQFF
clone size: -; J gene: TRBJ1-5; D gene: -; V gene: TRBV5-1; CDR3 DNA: TGCGCCAGCAGCCTGGCGGGGGGCAATCAGCCCCAGCATTTT; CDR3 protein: CASSLAGGNQPQHF
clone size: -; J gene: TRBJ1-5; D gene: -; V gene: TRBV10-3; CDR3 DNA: TGTGCCATCAGTGACATGGCAGGGGATGGCAATCAGCCCCAGCATTTT; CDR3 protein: CAISDMAGDGNQPQHF
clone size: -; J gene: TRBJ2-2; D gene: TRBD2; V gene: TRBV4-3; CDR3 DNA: TGCGCCAGCAGCCAAGACCCGCGGGGGGCGAACACCGGGGAGCTGTTTTTT; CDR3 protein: CASSQDPRGANTGELFF
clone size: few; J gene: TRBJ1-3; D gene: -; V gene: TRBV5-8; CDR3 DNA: TGTGCCAGCAGCTTGGGGACAACCTCTGGAAACACCATATATTTT; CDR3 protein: CASSLGTTSGNTIYF